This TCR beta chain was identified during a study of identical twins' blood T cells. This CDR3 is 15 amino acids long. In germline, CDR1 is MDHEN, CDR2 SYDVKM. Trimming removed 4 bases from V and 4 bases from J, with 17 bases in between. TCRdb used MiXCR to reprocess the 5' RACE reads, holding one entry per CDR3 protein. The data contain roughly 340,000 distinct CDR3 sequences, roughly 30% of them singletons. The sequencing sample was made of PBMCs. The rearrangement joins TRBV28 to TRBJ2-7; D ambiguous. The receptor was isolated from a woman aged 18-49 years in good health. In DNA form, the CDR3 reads TGTGCCAGCAGTTCCCCAGCCATTCCGAATTACGAGCAGTACTTC. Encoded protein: CASSSPAIPNYEQYF. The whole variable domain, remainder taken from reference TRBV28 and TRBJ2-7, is DVKVTQSSRYLVKRTGEKVFLECVQDMDHENMFWYRQDPGLGLRLIYFSYDVKMKEKGDIPEGYSVSREKKERFSLILESASTNQTSMYLCASSSPAIPNYEQYFGPGTRLTVT.